This T cell receptor (beta chain) was obtained from a study of cytomegalovirus exposure and HLA in healthy donors. Worth noting for this clone: The antigen is not known.

13 Jbeta primers and 60 Vbeta primers were used for the PCR. Assay used: immunoSEQ multiplex PCR; TCRdb lists only in-frame clones, some missing. The sample lists about 150,000 clones; 64% were seen once. Trimming took 6 bases from V and 6 from J, leaving 18 bases between them. This CDR3 has 15 amino acids. Germline lookup yields CDR1 MNHEY and CDR2 SMNVEV (reference sequence). Findings and limits, study-wide: The Asian-associated ancestry cluster reportedly had fewer N-insertions than the approximately 610-donor mean in a later analysis. In a later analysis, V- and J-gene trimming of beta chains associated with a DCLRE1C missense variant, replicated independently. Earlier findings revealed that most TCR beta V segments proved productive either about 87% or about 30% of the time. The authors listed approximately 160 TCR beta chains as cytomegalovirus-associated.

Source material: PBMCs. The chain is built from TRBV27 and TRBJ2-1; D is perhaps TRBD2 (6 bases). The clonotype originates from a woman aged 30 to 39 in good health and CMV-seropositive. The CDR3 loop is CASRPSGWRVNEQFF. The CDR3 DNA reads TGTGCCAGCAGGCCATCGGGGTGGAGGGTCAATGAGCAGTTCTTC.